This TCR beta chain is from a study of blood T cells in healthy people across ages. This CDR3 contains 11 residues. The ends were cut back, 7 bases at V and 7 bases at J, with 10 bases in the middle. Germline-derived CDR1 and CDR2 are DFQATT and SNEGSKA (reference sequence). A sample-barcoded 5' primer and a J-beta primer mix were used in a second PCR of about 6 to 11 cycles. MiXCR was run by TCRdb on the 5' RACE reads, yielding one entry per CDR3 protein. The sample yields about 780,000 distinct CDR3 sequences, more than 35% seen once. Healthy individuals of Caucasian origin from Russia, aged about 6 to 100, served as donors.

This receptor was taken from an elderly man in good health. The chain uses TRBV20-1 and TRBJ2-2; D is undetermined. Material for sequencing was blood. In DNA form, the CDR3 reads TGCAGTGTTCCGACGGGCGGGGAGCTGTTTTTT. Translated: CSVPTGGELFF.